These 30 T cell receptor beta chains were sequenced from one sample in a study of shared clonotypes between healthy human individuals. Data came from immunoSEQ multiplex PCR; TCRdb stores just in-frame clones and leaves some out. The sample comprises millions of clones, about 92% of which are singletons, and roughly 0.14% rests with the top ten. What was sequenced was naive CD4+ T cells sorted from blood. Subset reported: CD45RA+ positively selected. All receptors come from a man aged 18 to 29 in good health.

V is TRBV7-9 and J is TRBJ2-1; 9 bases fit TRBD1. The ends lost 7 bases at V and 6 bases at J; junction bases unmatched: 13. The germline V gene has CDR1 SEHNR and CDR2 FQNEAQ (reference sequence). The CDR3 is made up of 16 amino acids. CDR3 sequence reads: CASTQPTGGATNEQFF. Written as DNA, the CDR3 is TGTGCCAGCACACAGCCCACAGGGGGCGCGACCAATGAGCAGTTCTTC.

This rearrangement joins TRBV7-2 to TRBJ1-2; 11 bases fit TRBD1. This CDR3 has 15 residues. V dropped 5 bases and J dropped 3; count of bases not matched to a gene: 5. Germline V gene sequence: CDR1 SGHTA, CDR2 FQGNSA. CDR3 DNA: TGTGCCAGCAGCAGGGGACAGGGGGGAGACTATGGCTACACCTTC. Translating gives CASSRGQGGDYGYTF.

This clone is a singleton in its sample. This sequence joins TRBV10-3 and TRBJ2-7; 10 nucleotides align to TRBD2. This CDR3 has 15 residues. Germline V gives CDR1 ENHRY, CDR2 SYGVKD. J lost 2 bases, V lost 8 bases, and 9 bases had no gene match. CDR3 DNA: TGTGCCATCGCCCCCAGCGGGGGGGAAACCTACGAGCAGTACTTC. Translating gives CAIAPSGGETYEQYF.

V and J are TRBV5-1 and TRBJ1-6; 10 bases align to TRBD1. Germline V gene lookup returns CDR1 SGHRS and CDR2 YFSETQ. The CDR3 spans 16 residues. V was pared by 3 bases and J by 7 bases, with 7 bases of the junction left unmatched. CDR3 nucleotides: TGCGCCAGCAGCTCATCGGCGGGACAGGGGAATTCACCCCTCCACTTT. Translation: CASSSSAGQGNSPLHF.

The genes are TRBV7-9 and TRBJ2-1; D possibly corresponds to TRBD1 (10 bases). CDR1 is SEHNR and CDR2 is FQNEAQ in the germline V gene (reference sequence). The CDR3 length is 19 residues. Between the trimmed V and J ends, which lost 5 bases and 6 bases, there was a span of 29 bases. The CDR3 region is CASSPGTGALAGVFNEQFF. For the CDR3, the DNA is TGTGCCAGCAGCCCCGGGACAGGGGCCTTAGCGGGAGTATTCAATGAGCAGTTCTTC.

The chain combines TRBV7-2 with TRBJ2-5; no reliable D call. The V gene's germline CDR1 is SGHTA and CDR2 FQGNSA. The V gene lost 5 bases and the J gene lost 4 bases, with 17 bases spanning the gap. This CDR3 spans 15 amino acids. CDR3 loop: CASSPSLVPGETQYF. CDR3 DNA sequence: TGTGCCAGCAGCCCATCTCTGGTGCCAGGAGAGACCCAGTACTTC.

J is TRBJ2-3 and V is TRBV28; weak D call: TRBD1 (5 bases). CDR3 size: 14 residues. The ends were cut back, 7 bases at V and 7 bases at J, with 18 bases in the middle. Germline lookup yields CDR1 MDHEN and CDR2 SYDVKM. The DNA of the CDR3 is TGTGCCAGCAAAGTGGGGCTAGTAGGAAATACGCAGTATTTT. Amino acid sequence: CASKVGLVGNTQYF.

About this clone: Other DNA sequences in this sample translate to the same CDR3. This chain links TRBV11-2 with TRBJ2-7, with TRBD2 matching 12 bases. The V gene's germline CDR1 is SGHAT and CDR2 FQNNGV. CDR3 size: 14 residues. J was trimmed by 7 bases and V by 1 base; bases with no gene match: 2. CDR3 region: CASSLGLAGGEQYF. Written as DNA, the CDR3 is TGTGCCAGCAGCTTAGGGCTAGCGGGAGGGGAGCAGTACTTC.

J is TRBJ1-1 and V is TRBV2; TRBD1 aligns across 7 bases. V was pared by 10 bases and J by 5 bases, with 13 bases of the junction left unmatched. Per the germline V gene, CDR1 is SNHLY and CDR2 is FYNNEI. This CDR3 has 14 residues. The CDR3 spells CAIFPPGTETEAFF. DNA for the CDR3: TGTGCCATCTTTCCCCCCGGGACAGAAACTGAAGCTTTCTTT.

The J gene is TRBJ2-1, the V gene TRBV7-2; no firm D call. V lost 0 bases, J lost 10 bases, and 13 bases lay in between. Germline V gene lookup returns CDR1 SGHTA and CDR2 FQGNSA. CDR3 length: 14 residues. This chain's CDR3 is CASSLAAELNEQFF. CDR3 coding DNA: TGTGCCAGCAGCTTAGCGGCAGAATTGAACGAGCAGTTCTTC.

This chain links TRBV4-3 with TRBJ2-3; the D is unclear. CDR3 length: 14 amino acids. V was shortened by 0 bases and J by 1 base, with 5 bases between the two germline ends. Per the germline V gene, CDR1 is LGHNA and CDR2 is YSLEER. The CDR3 DNA reads as TGCGCCAGCAGCCAAGATCAGGGCACAGATACGCAGTATTTT. It specifies CASSQDQGTDTQYF.

With regard to this clone: This specimen includes other DNA sequences encoding the same CDR3. This sequence joins TRBV11-2 and TRBJ2-7; 10 bases align to TRBD1. CDR1 is SGHAT, CDR2 FQNNGV, per germline. J gave up 1 base and V 6 bases, and 6 bases lay outside the gene matches. The CDR3 totals 15 residues. The CDR3 nucleotides read TGTGCCAGCAGTCACCGGGACAGGGGTTCCTACGAGCAGTACTTC. This translates into CASSHRDRGSYEQYF.

The V gene is TRBV2, the J gene TRBJ2-2; TRBD1 might be the D (6 bases). Between the trimmed V and J ends, which lost 8 bases and 5 bases, there was a span of 15 bases. The CDR3 is 14 amino acids. The germline V gene encodes CDR1 SNHLY and CDR2 FYNNEI. This CDR3 reads CASQGLPGTGELFF. The CDR3 DNA sequence: TGTGCCAGCCAGGGGCTCCCGGGAACCGGGGAGCTGTTTTTT.

The chain links TRBV4-1 to TRBJ2-2; 9 positions agree with TRBD2. Germline V gene sequence: CDR1 MGHRA, CDR2 YSYEKL. There are 16 residues in the CDR3. With V trimmed by 1 base and J by 7 bases, 7 bases remained unmatched. CDR3 loop: CASSQVGGGAIGELFF. The CDR3 coding sequence is TGCGCCAGCAGCCAAGTCGGCGGGGGGGCAATCGGGGAGCTGTTTTTT.

This chain links TRBV5-8 with TRBJ1-2, with TRBD1 identical over 8 bases. Germline V CDR1 and CDR2: SGHTS, YDEGEE. The CDR3 totals 15 residues. V was clipped by 4 bases and J by 8 bases; unmatched bases: 13. CDR3 nucleotide sequence: TGTGCCAGCAGCGGCGGGACAGGCAACCTTAGGGGCTACACCTTC. It is translated as CASSGGTGNLRGYTF.

The chain uses TRBV4-3 and TRBJ1-5; D unclear. The CDR3 is 16 residues long. V gave up 0 bases and J gave up 0 bases, with 9 bases separating them. Germline loops: CDR1 LGHNA, CDR2 YSLEER. Here the CDR3 DNA reads TGCGCCAGCAGCCAAGAAAAAGGAGCTAGCAATCAGCCCCAGCATTTT. Translated: CASSQEKGASNQPQHF.

The chain employs TRBV5-8 and TRBJ1-6; 9 nucleotides line up with TRBD1. Germline values: CDR1 SGHTS, CDR2 YDEGEE. V was pared by 4 bases and J by 10 bases, with 15 bases of the junction left unmatched. The CDR3 has 17 residues. CDR3: CASSQTIYDRGYSPLHF. CDR3 nucleotides: TGTGCCAGCAGCCAAACTATTTATGACAGGGGGTACTCACCCCTCCACTTT.

In its sample, this clone was seen a few times. This chain joins TRBV14 and TRBJ1-5; unclear D gene. In germline, CDR1 is SGHDN, CDR2 FVKESK. The CDR3 totals 15 residues. V was pared by 1 base and J by 0 bases, with 7 bases between. The CDR3 DNA reads as TGTGCCAGCAGCCAAGGGCGGGGTAGCAATCAGCCCCAGCATTTT. Translation: CASSQGRGSNQPQHF.

CDR3 amino acids: CASSSKRLGDEQFF. CDR3 nucleotide sequence: TGTGCCAGCTCATCTAAGAGGCTCGGGGATGAGCAGTTCTTC. The chain employs TRBV18 and TRBJ2-1; a possible D gene is TRBD2 (5 bases). The V gene lost 5 bases and the J gene lost 8 bases, with 16 bases spanning the gap. The CDR3 contains 14 residues. The V gene's germline CDR1 is KGHSH and CDR2 LQKENI.

The V gene is TRBV7-2, the J gene TRBJ1-3; D gene unclear. The ends were cut back, 1 base at V and 3 bases at J, with 7 bases in the middle. This CDR3 has 14 residues. CDR1 is SGHTA, CDR2 FQGNSA, per germline. CDR3 region: CASSLETIGNTIYF. Here the CDR3 DNA reads TGTGCCAGCAGCTTAGAAACAATTGGAAACACCATATATTTT. Full variable domain (remainder filled in from reference TRBV7-2 and TRBJ1-3): GAGVSQSPSNKVTEKGKDVELRCDPISGHTALYWYRQSLGQGLEFLIYFQGNSAPDKSGLPSDRFSAERTGGSVSTLTIQRTQQEDSAVYLCASSLETIGNTIYFGEGSWLTVV.

The CDR3 DNA reads as TGTGCCAGCAGCTGGGTAGCGGGGGGGAGCACAGATACGCAGTATTTT. This sequence encodes CASSWVAGGSTDTQYF. The chain links TRBV11-2 to TRBJ2-3; 11 positions match TRBD2. The ends lost 4 bases at V and 0 bases at J; junction bases unmatched: 3. CDR3 length: 16 amino acids. Per germline, CDR1 SGHAT and CDR2 FQNNGV.

J is TRBJ2-7 and V is TRBV7-2; 8 nucleotides agree with TRBD1. V shed 5 bases, J shed 0 bases, and the junction held 6 bases outside the gene matches. The CDR3 loop spans 15 amino acids. CDR1 is SGHTA, CDR2 FQGNSA, per germline. CDR3 in DNA: TGTGCCAGCAGCCGTTTGACAGGGGACTCCTACGAGCAGTACTTC. Amino acid sequence: CASSRLTGDSYEQYF.

This sequence joins TRBV7-2 and TRBJ1-3; maybe TRBD1 (5 bases). Trimming removed 1 base from V and 0 bases from J, with 10 bases in between. Germline V gene sequence: CDR1 SGHTA, CDR2 FQGNSA. The CDR3 is made up of 16 amino acids. CDR3: CASSLVGAASGNTIYF. As DNA, the CDR3 is TGTGCCAGCAGCTTAGTTGGGGCAGCCTCTGGAAACACCATATATTTT.

The chain has TRBV28 and TRBJ1-3; D is unclear. Germline values: CDR1 MDHEN, CDR2 SYDVKM. The CDR3 covers 13 residues. V gave up 0 bases and J gave up 7 bases, with 7 bases separating them. The CDR3: CASSLWGGNTIYF. As DNA, the CDR3 is TGTGCCAGCAGTTTATGGGGCGGGAACACCATATATTTT. Using reference TRBV28 and TRBJ1-3 for the parts outside the CDR3, the full variable domain is DVKVTQSSRYLVKRTGEKVFLECVQDMDHENMFWYRQDPGLGLRLIYFSYDVKMKEKGDIPEGYSVSREKKERFSLILESASTNQTSMYLCASSLWGGNTIYFGEGSWLTVV.

The chain carries TRBV5-5 and TRBJ2-2; no clear D gene. The CDR3 runs 15 residues. Trimming shortened V by 0 bases and J by 0 bases, and 6 bases separated the two germline ends. CDR1 and CDR2 from the germline V gene are SGHKS and YYEKEE (reference sequence). The chain's CDR3 is CASSLVVSNTGELFF. The CDR3 coding sequence is TGTGCCAGCAGCTTGGTCGTATCGAACACCGGGGAGCTGTTTTTT.

V gene TRBV15 combines with J gene TRBJ2-3; D unresolved. Trimming took off 0 bases at V and 3 bases at J, with 7 bases between the two ends. There are 14 residues in the CDR3. Germline CDR1 and CDR2: LNHNV and YYDKDF (reference sequence). This chain's CDR3 is CATSRDTLTDTQYF. Written as DNA, the CDR3 is TGTGCCACCAGCAGAGATACTCTAACAGATACGCAGTATTTT.

The rearrangement uses TRBV5-1 and TRBJ1-2; the match to TRBD1 covers 12 bases. Per the germline V gene, CDR1 is SGHRS and CDR2 is YFSETQ. The CDR3 extends over 20 amino acids. V was clipped by 1 base and J by 0 bases; unmatched bases: 13. In DNA, the CDR3 is TGCGCCAGCAGCTTGCCCATGCAGGGGACAGGGGGCGAAGCTAACTATGGCTACACCTTC. Translated: CASSLPMQGTGGEANYGYTF.

This chain joins TRBV7-9 and TRBJ2-5, with TRBD1 identical over 8 bases. The last part of the DNA fits TRBJ2-7 better; the J call may be wrong. CDR1 is SEHNR and CDR2 is FQNEAQ in the germline V gene (reference sequence). This CDR3 spans 13 amino acids. The CDR3 DNA sequence: TGTGCCAGCAGCACTCGGACAGGGTACGAGCAGTACTTC. Its translation is CASSTRTGYEQYF.

The genes are TRBV2 and TRBJ1-1; a possible D gene is TRBD1 (6 bases). This CDR3 is 15 amino acids long. Trimming took off 7 bases at V and 1 base at J, with 16 bases between the two ends. Germline V gene sequence: CDR1 SNHLY, CDR2 FYNNEI. In DNA form, the CDR3 reads TGTGCCAGCATCTTGCCCCTACAGGGGAACACTGAAGCTTTCTTT. This encodes CASILPLQGNTEAFF.

This sequence joins TRBV30 and TRBJ2-7; no reliable D call. This CDR3 is built from 12 residues. Per the germline V gene, CDR1 is GTSNPN and CDR2 is SVGIG (reference sequence). V lost 2 bases to trimming and J lost 5 bases, with 10 bases between them. The CDR3 DNA reads TGTGCCTGGAGTTTGGGGTTCGACGAGCAGTACTTC. Amino acids: CAWSLGFDEQYF. Full variable domain (missing parts from reference TRBV30 and TRBJ2-7): SQTIHQWPATLVQPVGSPLSLECTVEGTSNPNLYWYRQAAGRGLQLLFYSVGIGQISSEVPQNLSASRPQDRQFILSSKKLLLSDSGFYLCAWSLGFDEQYFGPGTRLTVT.